This T cell receptor beta chain is drawn from a study of T cells after yellow fever vaccination. Notes on the study in general: Although the secondary response was weaker, it peaked faster, at day 5 versus 15. The booster response re-showed most primary clones: roughly 97% CD4, approximately 85% CD8.

TCRdb recomputed calls from the 5' RACE reads with MiXCR, one row per CDR3 protein. The table shows a few hundred thousand distinct CDR3 sequences, with 3% to 4% occurring only once. V was trimmed by 7 bases and J by 9 bases, leaving 22 bases between them. The CDR3 extends over 15 amino acids. Germline V gene lookup returns CDR1 LNHDA and CDR2 SQIVND (reference sequence). This clonotype appeared many times. Its antigen remains unidentified. The receptor comes from a man aged 18 to 30 who received the YFV17D yellow fever vaccine. Specimen: CD4+ T cells sorted from PBMCs, collected 10 days after the yellow fever booster vaccination. V usage is TRBV19 and J usage is TRBJ2-1; D tentatively reads TRBD1 or TRBD2 (5 bases each). The DNA of the CDR3 is TGTGCCAGTAACCGCCAGCAGGACACGGCGGGTGAGCAGTTCTTC. It codes for CASNRQQDTAGEQFF.